This T cell receptor (beta chain) was retrieved from a study of blood T cell repertoires in COVID-19. The V segment lost 0 bases and the J segment 7 bases; nucleotides outside the gene matches: 9. Germline V lookup: CDR1 SGHRS, CDR2 YFSETQ. The CDR3 is 16 residues long. In the original analysis: It was from reference gene primer amplification that nucleated cell counts were estimated. Assay: immunoSEQ multiplex PCR; the TCRdb copy retains only in-frame clones and omits some. V and J calls and clone size are given by that table; D and trimming were obtained from the DNA. Altogether about 250,000 clones are present, more than 70% being singletons, with the ten largest covering approximately 6%.

The source of this sequence is a woman older than 75 with COVID-19, enrolled during active disease. The chain combines TRBV5-1 with TRBJ1-2; TRBD1 matches at 10 bases. Sequenced sample: peripheral blood. The CDR3 DNA sequence: TGCGCCAGCAGCTTGGTCGGGACAGGGGCTATAATTGGCTACACCTTC. Protein sequence: CASSLVGTGAIIGYTF.